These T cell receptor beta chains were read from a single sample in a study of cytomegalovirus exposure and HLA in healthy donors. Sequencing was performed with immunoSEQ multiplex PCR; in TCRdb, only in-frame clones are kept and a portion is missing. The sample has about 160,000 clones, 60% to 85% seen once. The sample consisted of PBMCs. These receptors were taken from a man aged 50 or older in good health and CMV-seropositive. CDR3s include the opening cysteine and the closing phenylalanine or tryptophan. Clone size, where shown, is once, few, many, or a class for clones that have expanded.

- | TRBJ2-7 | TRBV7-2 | CASSLGGTSGYSYEQYF
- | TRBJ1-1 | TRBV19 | CASRDGQATKAFF
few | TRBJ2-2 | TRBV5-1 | CASSLRGLDTGELFF
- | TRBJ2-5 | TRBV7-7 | CASSLRQGGETQYF
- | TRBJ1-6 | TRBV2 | CASTLLQGGNSPLHF
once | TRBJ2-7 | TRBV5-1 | CASHGQGSYEQYF
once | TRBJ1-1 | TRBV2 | CASMGWEDLNTEAFF
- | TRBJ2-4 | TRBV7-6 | CASSLGTLQNIQYF
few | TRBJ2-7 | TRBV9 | CASSRGGDGAYEQYF
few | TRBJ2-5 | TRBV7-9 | CASRGAPEETQYF
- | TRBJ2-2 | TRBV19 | CASSIGGGAGELFF
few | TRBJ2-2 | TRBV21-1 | CASSIFRGPAGELFF
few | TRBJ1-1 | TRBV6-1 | CASSARGQGRTEAFF
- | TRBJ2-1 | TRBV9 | CASSVAPGTSGSYNEQFF
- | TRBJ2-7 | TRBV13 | CASSIRLTGSYEQYF
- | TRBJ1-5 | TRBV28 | CASSSPEGVSNQPQHF
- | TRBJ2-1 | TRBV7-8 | CASTSGGGVLAATTYNEQFF
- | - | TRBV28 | CASSLTGEGNVNEQYF
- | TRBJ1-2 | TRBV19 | CASPINGDTTYGYTF
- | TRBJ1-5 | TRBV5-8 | CASSYRESNQPQHF